The text below deals with one T cell receptor (beta chain). This clone's antigen is unknown. No clone much larger than this one lies a single base away; base qualities are absent. The source of the sample is a study of blood T cell repertoires in COVID-19 (dated by TCRdb to 2020 to 2021). Concerning the study at large: Samples covering the acute and convalescent phases of COVID-19 were provided by collaborators in the United States, Italy and Spain. The repertoires were released in a freely available public database intended as a resource for research on the immune response to SARS-CoV-2. Sample metadata almost always included a de-identified subject ID, COVID-19 status, age in years and sex. The samples were drawn from the first 160 participants of the ongoing ImmuneRACE study and from over 950 subjects provided by 6 global collaborators. The material from the prospective study consisted of cDNA or gDNA derived from T cells, B-cell-depleted T cells, or PBMCs. Where available, HLA class I and class II types were obtained from metadata supplied by the sample provider rather than from assay-based typing. Subjects who had been exposed to COVID-19, were actively infected with it, or had recovered from it provided the deeply sampled blood TCRbeta repertoires that made up the dataset.

The investigation overall reported the following: The quantity of clinical and demographic metadata differed by source and by participant and was supplied without curation.

At the junction V is shortened by 2 bases and J by 7 bases, with 11 bases in between. Sequences SNHLY (CDR1) and FYNNEI (CDR2) are obtained from the germline V gene. Spanning cysteine to phenylalanine, the CDR3 consists of 13 amino acids. The entry retains the CDR3 DNA only, 39 bases that are in frame from base 1. Collaborating institutions collected whole blood in K2EDTA tubes following their own protocols. For TCRbeta analysis, collaborator samples were shipped as frozen whole blood, as isolated PBMCs, or as DNA extracted from either sample type. The immunoSEQ Assay, a bias-controlled multiplex PCR, was used to amplify TCRbeta CDR3 regions from genomic DNA. For the original study's pipeline: Within the assay, amplification of reference gene primers was used to estimate how many nucleated cells each sample contained. To quantify the absolute abundance of each unique TCRbeta CDR3 rearrangement, sequence reads were collapsed and filtered. Productive Simpson clonality was computed per sample as the square root of Simpson's diversity index over productive rearrangements. TCRdb took this table from immuneACCESS and kept in-frame rearrangements with V and J called. Such tables lack part of the clones; where checked against another copy, unresolved V genes explain under half of the gap, and the rest is unexplained. D and trimming come from the DNA, and the V and J calls and clone size come from that table. The sample data list roughly 3,400 clones, and roughly nine tenths of these were observed just once. The ten largest clones add up to 5.5% to 7% of the sample.

The sequence derives from a human donor with active COVID-19. The donor label of this sample is uncertain. The material sequenced was peripheral blood. The chain couples TRBV2 to TRBJ1-1; the D segment cannot be called with confidence. The CDR3 amino acid sequence is: CASSERSRDEAFF. In nucleotide form, the sequence is TGTGCCAGCAGTGAAAGGTCGAGGGATGAAGCTTTCTTT.